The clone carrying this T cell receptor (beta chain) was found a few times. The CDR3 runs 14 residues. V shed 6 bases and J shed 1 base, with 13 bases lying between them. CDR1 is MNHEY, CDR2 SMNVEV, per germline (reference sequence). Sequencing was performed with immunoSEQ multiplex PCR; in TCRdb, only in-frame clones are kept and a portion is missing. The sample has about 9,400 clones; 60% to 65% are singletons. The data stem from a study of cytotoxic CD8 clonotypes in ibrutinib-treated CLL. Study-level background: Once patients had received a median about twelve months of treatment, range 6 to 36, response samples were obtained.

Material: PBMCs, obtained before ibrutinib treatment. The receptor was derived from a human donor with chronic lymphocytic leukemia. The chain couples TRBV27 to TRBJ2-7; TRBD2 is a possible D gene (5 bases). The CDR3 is CASRPQTGSYEQYF. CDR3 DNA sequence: TGTGCCAGCAGACCCCAAACGGGGTCCTACGAGCAGTACTTC.